This T cell receptor beta chain was recovered during a study of OX40 agonist ivuxolimab in advanced cancers. The wider study: Every patient in dose escalation had hepatocellular carcinoma, melanoma, renal cell or head and neck cancer. Whole-study results and caveats: Doses of 0.1 to 3.0 mg/kg were accompanied by clonal expansion of CD4+ and CD8+ blood T cells by week 6. Averaged across samples, CD8+ T cells carried more expanded clones than CD4+ did.

The protocol was immunoSEQ multiplex PCR, while the TCRdb copy is restricted to in-frame clones and leaves out a portion. The data show under 80,000 clones, more than 85% seen once. Of note for this clone: Its antigen is unidentified.

The receptor's source is an adult with an advanced solid tumor such as melanoma, head and neck, liver or kidney cancer. Sample: CD4+ or CD8+ T cells sorted from blood, taken in a trial of the OX40 agonist ivuxolimab.

CDR3 sequence (DNA): TGTGCCAGCAGCCAAGATTCGGAATTTACCTACGAGCAGTACTTC. Its protein product is CASSQDSEFTYEQYF. V gene TRBV4-2 combines with J gene TRBJ2-7, with unresolved D. Germline values: CDR1 LGHNA, CDR2 YNFKEQ. V was trimmed by 0 bases and J by 2 bases, leaving 11 bases between them. This CDR3 is 15 amino acids long.